The 29 T cell receptor beta chains in this list originate from one sample, sequenced in a study of OX40 agonist ivuxolimab in advanced cancers. Libraries were prepared by immunoSEQ multiplex PCR; TCRdb keeps only in-frame clonotypes and omits some of them. The sample comprises approximately 100,000 clones, 80% to 95% of which are singletons, and around 1.5% rests with the top ten. Sequencing was performed on CD4+ or CD8+ T cells sorted from blood, taken in a trial of the OX40 agonist ivuxolimab. Receptors originate from an adult with an advanced solid tumor such as melanoma, head and neck, liver or kidney cancer.

The chain recombines TRBV27 with TRBJ2-7, with 14 positions matching TRBD2. V lost 0 bases, J lost 0 bases, and 19 bases stayed unmatched. This CDR3 comprises 23 residues. Germline values: CDR1 MNHEY, CDR2 SMNVEV (reference sequence). CDR3 protein: CASSLSAAGRSWTSGRSSYEQYF. CDR3 DNA: TGTGCCAGCAGTTTATCGGCGGCAGGGAGATCCTGGACTAGCGGGAGGAGCTCCTACGAGCAGTACTTC.

The V call is TRBV18, the J call TRBJ2-3, with 8 bases fitting TRBD1. Per germline, CDR1 KGHSH and CDR2 LQKENI. CDR3 size: 13 residues. With 6 bases clipped from V and 5 bases from J, the junction kept 4 bases outside the gene matches. Written as DNA, the CDR3 is TGTGCCAGCTCTCCGGACAGGGTAGATACGCAGTATTTT. It translates to CASSPDRVDTQYF.

The chain joins TRBV7-3 to TRBJ2-1, with 9 bases matching TRBD1. The germline CDR1 and CDR2 sequences are SGHTA and FQGTGA. Trimming removed 1 base from V and 10 bases from J; junction bases left unmatched: 11. CDR3 size: 16 residues. The CDR3 nucleotides read TGTGCCAGCAGCTTAATGGGTATCGGACAGGGGTACGAGCAGTTCTTC. Its protein is CASSLMGIGQGYEQFF.

J is TRBJ2-3 and V is TRBV30; 11 bases map to TRBD2. The CDR3 runs 22 residues. V was pared by 0 bases and J by 0 bases, with 20 bases of the junction left unmatched. The germline V gene has CDR1 GTSNPN and CDR2 SVGIG (reference sequence). DNA of the CDR3: TGTGCCTGGAGTGTACTGATTAGACTAGCGGGAAATTCGGGAATTAGCACAGATACGCAGTATTTT. Amino acid sequence: CAWSVLIRLAGNSGISTDTQYF.

The chain combines TRBV7-3 with TRBJ1-3, with D perhaps matching TRBD1 (6 bases). CDR3 length: 15 amino acids. With 2 bases removed from V and 3 bases from J, the gap between germline ends came to 11 bases. Germline V gene sequence: CDR1 SGHTA, CDR2 FQGTGA. For the CDR3, the DNA is TGTGCCAGCAGCTTAGCAGGGGCGGGTGGAAACACCATATATTTT. Protein sequence: CASSLAGAGGNTIYF.

Written as DNA, the CDR3 is TGTGCCAGCAGCCGAACGGCAGGGGTTTACAATGAGCAGTTCTTC. Its protein product is CASSRTAGVYNEQFF. The rearrangement uses TRBV11-3 and TRBJ2-1; tentative D call: TRBD1 (6 bases). The V gene lost 5 bases and the J gene lost 4 bases, with 15 bases spanning the gap. Germline assignment: CDR1 SGHNT and CDR2 YENEEA. CDR3 length: 15 residues.

The rearrangement uses TRBV18 and TRBJ1-2; TRBD1 is a possible D gene (6 bases). The V end was cut by 3 bases, the J end by 6 bases, with 8 bases between. Germline V CDR1 and CDR2: KGHSH, LQKENI. The CDR3 runs to 12 residues. CDR3 coding DNA: TGTGCCAGCTCACCCGGACAGAATGGCTACACCTTC. It is translated as CASSPGQNGYTF.

This clone showed up just a few times. The chain recombines TRBV19 with TRBJ1-2; a possible D gene is TRBD1 (5 bases). Germline CDR1 and CDR2: LNHDA and SQIVND (reference sequence). V gave up 5 bases and J gave up 5 bases, with 21 bases separating them. This CDR3 contains 16 residues. CDR3 amino acids: CASSLLRGQVAYGYTF. In DNA, the CDR3 is TGTGCCAGTAGTCTCCTCCGGGGCCAGGTCGCGTATGGCTACACCTTC.

J is TRBJ2-5 and V is TRBV18, with a weak D call TRBD1 (6 bases). Trimming stripped 6 bases from V and 5 bases from J, with 13 bases between. Germline CDR1 reads KGHSH; CDR2 reads LQKENI. The CDR3 is 13 amino acids. The CDR3 is CASSAQGAETQYF. CDR3 bases: TGTGCCAGCTCGGCACAGGGCGCGGAGACCCAGTACTTC.

V and J are TRBV28 and TRBJ1-4, with a tentative D call TRBD1 (5 bases). The V and J ends lost 10 bases and 7 bases respectively, with 16 bases between them. CDR3 length equals 13 residues. CDR1 MDHEN and CDR2 SYDVKM come from the germline V gene. CDR3 bases: TGTGCCACCACCCTTGCAGGGACTGAAAAACTGTTTTTT. This codes for CATTLAGTEKLFF.

The chain carries TRBV7-2 and TRBJ2-1; 11 bases are a match to TRBD2. The CDR3 is 14 amino acids. Germline assignment: CDR1 SGHTA and CDR2 FQGNSA. The J segment lost 5 bases and the V segment lost 5 bases, leaving 2 bases of the junction unmatched. The CDR3 reads CASSLTSGNNEQFF. The CDR3 bases are TGTGCCAGCAGCCTGACTAGCGGGAACAATGAGCAGTTCTTC. The full variable domain, in which reference TRBV7-2 and TRBJ2-1 provide the parts outside the CDR3, is GAGVSQSPSNKVTEKGKDVELRCDPISGHTALYWYRQSLGQGLEFLIYFQGNSAPDKSGLPSDRFSAERTGGSVSTLTIQRTQQEDSAVYLCASSLTSGNNEQFFGPGTRLTVL.

CDR3 residues: CASSLSTGDWSREQYF. CDR3 DNA sequence: TGTGCCAGCAGCTTAAGTACAGGGGACTGGTCTCGGGAGCAGTACTTC. V gene TRBV11-2 combines with J gene TRBJ2-7; D might be TRBD1 (7 bases). V shed 2 bases and J shed 7 bases, with 21 bases lying between them. Germline CDR1 SGHAT, CDR2 FQNNGV. There are 16 residues in the CDR3.

The J gene is TRBJ1-2, the V gene TRBV19; D is possibly TRBD1 (5 bases). Germline V gene lookup returns CDR1 LNHDA and CDR2 SQIVND (reference sequence). The CDR3 runs to 16 residues. Trimming shortened V by 3 bases and J by 1 base, and 15 bases separated the two germline ends. CDR3 bases: TGTGCCAGTAGTATCCAGATTGCAGGGCTTAACTATGGCTACACCTTC. It encodes CASSIQIAGLNYGYTF.

This clone was seen just once. The chain couples TRBV7-6 to TRBJ1-6; D remains unclear. The germline V gene encodes CDR1 SGHVS and CDR2 FNYEAQ. Between the trimmed V and J ends, which lost 2 bases and 15 bases, there was a span of 14 bases. The CDR3 has 13 residues. Here the CDR3 reads CASSLYSEDHLHF. The CDR3 region has the DNA TGTGCCAGCAGCTTATATTCGGAAGACCACCTCCACTTT.

This chain uses TRBV6-6 with TRBJ1-4; TRBD1 is a possible D gene (5 bases). Germline V lookup: CDR1 MNHNY, CDR2 SVGAGI (reference sequence). The CDR3 is 15 residues long. Trimming took 2 bases from V and 7 from J, leaving 14 bases between them. The CDR3 sequence: CASSYGARTLEKLFF. In nucleotides, the CDR3 is TGTGCCAGCAGTTACGGGGCCAGGACCCTTGAAAAACTGTTTTTT.

V and J are TRBV6-5 and TRBJ1-4; maybe TRBD1 (6 bases). CDR1 MNHEY and CDR2 SVGAGI come from the germline V gene. The germline V and J ends were trimmed by 4 bases and 14 bases, with 14 bases remaining between them. The CDR3 has 12 amino acids. The CDR3 DNA is TGTGCCAGCAGTTCACAACAGGGCATCCTGTTTTTT. This translates into CASSSQQGILFF.

This clone was picked up one time. The genes are TRBV7-2 and TRBJ1-3, with TRBD1 matching over 10 bases. The CDR3 contains 15 residues. The V gene's germline CDR1 is SGHTA and CDR2 FQGNSA. Losses at the gene ends were 3 bases for V and 2 bases for J; bases not matched to a gene: 1. This CDR3 is CASSFGTGAGNTIYF. The CDR3 DNA sequence: TGTGCCAGCAGCTTCGGGACAGGGGCTGGAAACACCATATATTTT.

The J gene is TRBJ2-4, the V gene TRBV5-1, with a tentative D call TRBD1 (6 bases). This CDR3 has 14 amino acids. V was cut by 4 bases and J by 5 bases, with 13 bases left in between. CDR1 SGHRS and CDR2 YFSETQ come from the germline V gene. CDR3 protein: CASSQRGNQNIQYF. The CDR3 DNA reads as TGCGCCAGCAGCCAAAGGGGGAACCAAAACATTCAGTACTTC. The full variable domain, with the rest looked up from reference TRBV5-1 and TRBJ2-4, is KAGVTQTPRYLIKTRGQQVTLSCSPISGHRSVSWYQQTPGQGLQFLFEYFSETQRNKGNFPGRFSGRQFSNSRSEMNVSTLELGDSALYLCASSQRGNQNIQYFGAGTRLSVL.

In nucleotides, the CDR3 is TGTGCCAGCAGCATTTGGACAGGGAAAAATTCACCCCTCCACTTT. Translating gives CASSIWTGKNSPLHF. The chain employs TRBV7-9 and TRBJ1-6; 8 bases are shared with TRBD1. V trimming: 5 bases; J trimming: 7 bases; junction bases outside the gene matches: 7. Germline assignment: CDR1 SEHNR and CDR2 FQNEAQ (reference sequence). The CDR3 runs to 15 residues.

V usage is TRBV27 and J usage is TRBJ2-7; D gene ambiguous. Trimming stripped 5 bases from V and 2 bases from J, with 13 bases between. Per the germline V gene, CDR1 is MNHEY and CDR2 is SMNVEV (reference sequence). The CDR3 is 14 residues long. The CDR3 region is CASSPRELAYEQYF. For the CDR3, the DNA is TGTGCCAGCAGTCCCCGCGAGCTGGCCTACGAGCAGTACTTC.

This clone appeared a single time. The chain joins TRBV18 to TRBJ2-1; 8 nucleotides align to TRBD2. The CDR3 has 15 residues. Trimming cost V 0 bases and J 5 bases; bases outside gene matches: 3. Germline CDR1 is KGHSH and CDR2 is LQKENI. The chain's CDR3 is CASSPPAGGDNEQFF. Here the CDR3 DNA reads TGTGCCAGCTCACCACCGGCGGGAGGAGACAATGAGCAGTTCTTC.

The chain recombines TRBV11-2 with TRBJ1-2; D gene ambiguous. This CDR3 is 15 amino acids long. Looked up from germline, CDR1 is SGHAT and CDR2 is FQNNGV. Trimming left V 1 base short and J 1 base short, with 10 bases between. The CDR3 DNA reads as TGTGCCAGCAGCTTAGCGTCGATAAATAACTATGGCTACACCTTC. This codes for CASSLASINNYGYTF. Combining the CDR3 with reference TRBV11-2 and TRBJ1-2 gives the whole variable domain EAGVAQSPRYKIIEKRQSVAFWCNPISGHATLYWYQQILGQGPKLLIQFQNNGVVDDSQLPKDRFSAERLKGVDSTLKIQPAKLEDSAVYLCASSLASINNYGYTFGSGTRLTVV.

This clone was seen just once. In DNA, the CDR3 is TGTGCCTGGAGCCCTGGGAGACAGTCTAGCACAGATACGCAGTATTTT. Translating gives CAWSPGRQSSTDTQYF. The V and J genes are TRBV30 and TRBJ2-3; either TRBD1 or TRBD2 may supply D (5 bases each). The CDR3 spans 16 residues. Trimming took off 3 bases at V and 0 bases at J, with 16 bases between the two ends. Germline CDR1 and CDR2: GTSNPN and SVGIG (reference sequence).

This clone came up once. The CDR3 is CASSYLVSSLGSPLHF. CDR3 in DNA: TGTGCCAGCAGTTACCTGGTGTCCTCCCTTGGATCACCCCTCCACTTT. The chain links TRBV6-5 to TRBJ1-6; D uncertain. Germline values: CDR1 MNHEY, CDR2 SVGAGI. CDR3 length equals 16 residues. V was shortened by 2 bases and J by 10 bases, with 18 bases between the two germline ends.

V gene TRBV5-4 combines with J gene TRBJ2-7, with D perhaps matching TRBD2 (6 bases). Deletions cut 2 bases from V and 6 bases from J, with 15 bases between. CDR1 and CDR2 from the germline V gene are SGHNT and YYREEE (reference sequence). This CDR3 is built from 14 residues. This chain's CDR3 is CASSFGGGFREQYF. The CDR3 coding sequence is TGTGCCAGCAGCTTCGGGGGAGGCTTTCGCGAGCAGTACTTC. The whole variable domain, filled in from reference TRBV5-4 and TRBJ2-7, reads ETGVTQSPTHLIKTRGQQVTLRCSSQSGHNTVSWYQQALGQGPQFIFQYYREEENGRGNFPPRFSGLQFPNYSSELNVNALELDDSALYLCASSFGGGFREQYFGPGTRLTVT.

The V and J genes are TRBV6-5 and TRBJ1-3; maybe TRBD1 (5 bases). This CDR3 contains 16 residues. V lost 2 bases, J lost 2 bases, and 13 bases lay in between. Germline CDR1 reads MNHEY; CDR2 reads SVGAGI. The CDR3 DNA follows: TGTGCCAGCAGTTACAGGGCCAGGGAACCTGGAAACACCATATATTTT. Translating it yields CASSYRAREPGNTIYF.

The chain carries TRBV7-2 and TRBJ1-2, with no clear D. This CDR3 is 17 amino acids long. Per germline, CDR1 SGHTA and CDR2 FQGNSA. V was pared by 1 base and J by 4 bases, with 19 bases between. CDR3 DNA: TGTGCCAGCAGCTTAGACACAACCGCAACCTCTCGCTATGGCTACACCTTC. It specifies CASSLDTTATSRYGYTF.

J is TRBJ2-1 and V is TRBV9; 7 bases line up with TRBD2. The germline CDR1 and CDR2 sequences are SGDLS and YYNGEE. V shed 4 bases, J shed 7 bases, and the junction held 5 bases outside the gene matches. The CDR3 runs 13 residues. CDR3: CASSPGRSNEQFF. CDR3 sequence (DNA): TGTGCCAGCAGCCCCGGGAGGTCTAATGAGCAGTTCTTC. Based on the CDR3 plus reference TRBV9 and TRBJ2-1, the full variable domain is DSGVTQTPKHLITATGQRVTLRCSPRSGDLSVYWYQQSLDQGLQFLIQYYNGEERAKGNILERFSAQQFPDLHSELNLSSLELGDSALYFCASSPGRSNEQFFGPGTRLTVL.

Concerning this clone itself: The sample has other DNA sequences that encode this CDR3 too. The chain combines TRBV30 with TRBJ1-2; the match to TRBD1 covers 7 bases. The germline V gene encodes CDR1 GTSNPN and CDR2 SVGIG (reference sequence). The CDR3 loop spans 13 amino acids. Trimming at V came to 3 bases and at J to 4 bases, leaving 5 bases not matched to a gene. The CDR3 DNA follows: TGTGCCTGGAGCCGGGACAGACCCTATGGCTACACCTTC. Translation gives CAWSRDRPYGYTF.